Sequencing of this T cell receptor (beta chain) was carried out in a study of OX40 agonist ivuxolimab in advanced cancers. Study at large: The study gave patients intravenous ivuxolimab at 0.01 to 10 mg/kg every 2 weeks. General study points: At doses 0.1 to 3.0 mg/kg, CD4+ and CD8+ clones expanded.

The table came from immunoSEQ multiplex PCR; TCRdb's copy has only in-frame clones and leaves some out. The table includes tens of thousands of clones, 89% detected once. The CDR3 length is 12 residues. V gave up 2 bases and J gave up 8 bases; unmatched junction bases: 5. CDR1 GTSNPN and CDR2 SVGIG come from the germline V gene (reference sequence). Concerning this clone itself: The antigen is unknown.

The sequenced sample was CD4+ or CD8+ T cells sorted from blood, obtained in a trial of the OX40 agonist ivuxolimab. The sequence was obtained from an adult with an advanced solid tumor such as melanoma, head and neck, liver or kidney cancer. The J gene is TRBJ1-2, the V gene TRBV30; TRBD1 matches 7 bases. The CDR3 protein is CAWSQGGGGYTF. The DNA for the CDR3 is TGTGCCTGGAGTCAGGGGGGCGGCGGCTACACCTTC.